Listed below are T cell receptor beta chains from one sample, sequenced in a study of T cells in narcolepsy. Generated by immunoSEQ multiplex PCR, the TCRdb table keeps only in-frame clones and is missing some. The data contain tens of thousands of clones, roughly four fifths of them singletons. Source material: memory (CD45RA-) CD4+ T cells from blood. Receptors originate from a human donor in good health. Both conserved end residues are part of each CDR3. A D gene is named only where the DNA matches it firmly. Some rows mark clone size as missing; the rest say once, few, many or name a class of expanded clone.

clone size	J gene	D gene	V gene	CDR3 protein	CDR3 DNA
NA	TRBJ2-7	NA	TRBV7-9	CASGRSSYEQYF	TGTGCCAGCGGTCGCTCCTCCTACGAGCAGTACTTC
NA	TRBJ1-2	NA	TRBV5-5	CASSSAGYYGYTF	TGTGCCAGCAGCTCGGCAGGGTACTATGGCTACACCTTC
NA	TRBJ2-5	NA	TRBV20-1	CSARDRETQYF	TGCAGTGCTAGAGATAGGGAGACCCAGTACTTC
NA	TRBJ2-1	TRBD1	TRBV18	CASSLQGPRLF	TGTGCCAGCTCACTACAGGGGCCGAGGCTCTTC
few	TRBJ1-4	NA	TRBV27	CASSRRGQNEKLFF	TGTGCCAGCAGTAGAAGAGGACAGAATGAAAAACTGTTTTTT
NA	TRBJ1-2	NA	TRBV14	CASSQESWSTYGYTF	TGTGCCAGCAGCCAAGAATCTTGGTCTACCTATGGCTACACCTTC
NA	TRBJ2-5	TRBD1	TRBV7-8	CASSLAHRGRRETQYF	TGTGCCAGCAGCTTAGCCCACAGGGGGCGCCGAGAGACCCAGTACTTC
medium-sized	TRBJ2-1	NA	TRBV11-3	CASSAGEMPFF	TGTGCCAGCAGCGCCGGGGAGATGCCGTTCTTC
few	TRBJ2-2	TRBD2	TRBV2	CASSENRLAANTGELFF	TGTGCCAGCAGTGAAAATCGTCTAGCGGCGAACACCGGGGAGCTGTTTTTT
NA	TRBJ1-2	NA	TRBV9	CASSFLTANYGYTF	TGTGCCAGCAGCTTTCTGACAGCTAACTATGGCTACACCTTC
NA	TRBJ2-5	TRBD1	TRBV7-2	CASSLSGGQGSETQYF	TGTGCCAGCAGCTTGAGTGGGGGACAGGGGAGCGAGACCCAGTACTTC
once	TRBJ2-1	NA	TRBV12-5	CASGLVLGVSYEQFF	TGTGCTAGTGGTTTGGTACTGGGGGTTTCGTATGAGCAGTTCTTC
NA	TRBJ2-5	NA	TRBV9	CASSVVGETQYF	TGTGCCAGCAGCGTAGTGGGGGAGACCCAGTACTTC
NA	TRBJ1-5	NA	TRBV7-9	CASSPNQGQPQHF	TGTGCCAGCAGCCCGAACCAAGGCCAGCCCCAGCATTTT
NA	TRBJ1-2	TRBD1	TRBV7-9	CASSSARGRGGGYTF	TGTGCCAGCAGCTCCGCCAGGGGGCGAGGGGGAGGCTACACCTTC
NA	TRBJ2-5	TRBD2	TRBV4-1	CASSQYERGEQETQYF	TGCGCCAGCAGCCAATATGAGCGGGGGGAACAAGAGACCCAGTACTTC
NA	TRBJ1-5	TRBD1	TRBV29-1	CSVATGGDQPQHF	TGCAGCGTTGCAACAGGGGGCGATCAGCCCCAGCATTTT
NA	TRBJ2-5	NA	TRBV7-2	CASSPHQETQYF	TGTGCCAGCAGCCCCCATCAAGAGACCCAGTACTTC
NA	TRBJ2-7	NA	TRBV5-5	CASSLEGGGGSYEQYF	TGTGCCAGCAGCTTGGAGGGCGGGGGCGGCTCCTACGAGCAGTACTTC
NA	TRBJ2-2	NA	TRBV5-1	CATRPGAYPGELFF	TGCGCCACCCGACCGGGGGCCTATCCCGGGGAGCTGTTTTTT
NA	TRBJ2-3	NA	TRBV5-6	CASSLASADTQYF	TGTGCCAGCAGCTTGGCATCGGCCGATACGCAGTATTTT
NA	TRBJ1-5	NA	TRBV14	CASSQDRRGDARQPQHF	TGTGCCAGCAGCCAAGATCGCAGGGGCGACGCCAGACAGCCCCAGCATTTT
NA	TRBJ1-6	NA	TRBV5-1	CASSPLTNNSPLHF	TGCGCCAGCAGCCCTCTAACCAATAATTCACCCCTCCACTTT
NA	TRBJ1-4	NA	TRBV27	CASSFATNEKLFF	TGTGCCAGCAGTTTTGCAACTAATGAAAAACTGTTTTTT
few	TRBJ1-1	NA	TRBV18	CASSPVREAFF	TGTGCCAGCTCACCAGTGAGGGAAGCTTTCTTT
NA	TRBJ2-2	TRBD1	TRBV4-1	CATQGQSNTGELFF	TGCGCCACCCAGGGACAGTCCAACACCGGGGAGCTGTTTTTT
few	TRBJ2-3	TRBD2	TRBV6-4	CASSPTSGGADTQYF	TGTGCCAGCAGCCCGACTAGCGGGGGGGCAGATACGCAGTATTTT
NA	TRBJ2-7	NA	TRBV7-9	CASSPGSYEQYF	TGTGCCAGCAGCCCCGGCTCCTACGAGCAGTACTTC
NA	TRBJ1-1	NA	TRBV5-4	CASSLLDREAFF	TGTGCCAGCAGCTTGCTGGATCGGGAAGCTTTCTTT
NA	TRBJ1-1	NA	TRBV11-2	CASGVREPAFF	TGTGCCAGCGGTGTAAGAGAACCAGCTTTCTTT
few	TRBJ1-2	NA	TRBV14	CASSQALGFLRGYTF	TGTGCCAGCAGCCAAGCCCTAGGATTTTTAAGAGGCTACACCTTC
NA	TRBJ2-7	NA	TRBV6-1	CASRDPASLAYEQYF	TGTGCCAGCAGGGATCCGGCCTCTTTGGCCTACGAGCAGTACTTC
few	TRBJ1-4	TRBD1	TRBV4-1	CASSQVTGVEKLFF	TGCGCCAGCAGCCAAGTGACAGGGGTTGAAAAACTGTTTTTT
NA	TRBJ2-3	NA	TRBV19	CASSMGTDTQYF	TGTGCCAGTAGTATGGGCACAGATACGCAGTATTTT
once	TRBJ2-7	NA	TRBV14	CASSQVGGAEQYF	TGTGCCAGCAGCCAAGTTGGGGGCGCCGAGCAGTACTTC
NA	TRBJ1-2	NA	TRBV6-5	CAARPGFSPTF	TGTGCCGCCCGTCCGGGTTTTTCCCCAACTTTC
once	TRBJ2-5	NA	TRBV2	CASSRDQSGTQYF	TGTGCCAGCAGTCGGGACCAAAGTGGGACCCAGTACTTC
NA	TRBJ2-1	TRBD1	TRBV2	CASMGTGVVSYNEQFF	TGTGCCAGCATGGGGACAGGGGTCGTCTCCTACAATGAGCAGTTCTTC
NA	TRBJ1-5	NA	TRBV27	CASSRQGRGQPQHF	TGTGCCAGCAGTAGGCAGGGAAGGGGACAGCCCCAGCATTTT
NA	TRBJ1-6	NA	TRBV9	CASSVDGDSPLHF	TGTGCCAGCAGCGTAGACGGAGATTCACCCCTCCACTTT
NA	TRBJ2-1	NA	TRBV5-4	CASSPTAVSYNEQFF	TGTGCCAGCTCGCCCACGGCGGTCTCCTACAATGAGCAGTTCTTC
NA	TRBJ2-5	NA	TRBV12-5	CASGLHEETQYF	TGTGCTAGTGGTTTGCACGAAGAGACCCAGTACTTC
NA	TRBJ2-7	NA	TRBV6-1	CASEDGEQYF	TGTGCCAGCGAGGACGGCGAGCAGTACTTC
once	TRBJ2-2	TRBD2	TRBV4-2	CASSRGLAGTGELFF	TGTGCCAGCAGCCGGGGACTAGCAGGGACCGGGGAGCTGTTTTTT
NA	TRBJ2-1	NA	TRBV4-3	CASSQDWRGEQFF	TGCGCCAGCAGCCAAGATTGGAGAGGTGAGCAGTTCTTC
once	TRBJ1-4	TRBD1	TRBV5-1	CASSLEAGGMKKLFF	TGCGCCAGCAGCTTGGAAGCAGGGGGCATGAAAAAACTGTTTTTT
NA	TRBJ1-2	NA	TRBV5-6	CASSRDTNYGYTF	TGTGCCAGCAGTAGAGATACTAACTATGGCTACACCTTC
NA	TRBJ1-4	NA	TRBV5-4	CASSLKQGGTNEKLFF	TGTGCCAGCAGCTTGAAACAGGGTGGAACTAATGAAAAACTGTTTTTT
NA	TRBJ2-7	NA	TRBV27	CASSLLTGGGYEQYF	TGTGCCAGCAGTTTATTGACCGGGGGCGGCTACGAGCAGTACTTC
NA	TRBJ2-3	NA	TRBV18	CASSPPGAPDTQYF	TGTGCCAGCTCACCCCCGGGAGCCCCAGATACGCAGTATTTT
NA	TRBJ2-5	TRBD2	TRBV2	CASTSGGLATETQYF	TGTGCCAGCACCAGTGGGGGACTAGCGACTGAGACCCAGTACTTC
NA	TRBJ1-1	NA	TRBV13	CASSHNTEAFF	TGTGCCAGCAGCCATAACACTGAAGCTTTCTTT
NA	TRBJ1-2	TRBD1	TRBV28	CASSRWQGAAGYTF	TGTGCCAGCAGTAGGTGGCAGGGGGCCGCTGGCTACACCTTC
NA	TRBJ2-7	NA	TRBV5-8	CASSLRPARQAYEQYF	TGTGCCAGCAGCCTGAGACCTGCCCGACAGGCCTACGAGCAGTACTTC
NA	TRBJ2-2	NA	TRBV29-1	CSVEGFGTGELFF	TGCAGCGTTGAGGGGTTCGGCACCGGGGAGCTGTTTTTT
once	TRBJ2-1	NA	TRBV5-4	CASSHSRDINYNEQFF	TGTGCCAGCAGCCACTCCCGGGACATTAACTACAATGAGCAGTTCTTC
NA	TRBJ1-1	TRBD1	TRBV5-6	CASSLTGGDTEAFF	TGTGCCAGCAGCTTGACAGGGGGCGATACTGAAGCTTTCTTT
NA	TRBJ1-6	NA	TRBV4-2	CASSQEGSRLNSPLHF	TGTGCCAGCAGCCAAGAAGGCAGCCGTTTGAATTCACCCCTCCACTTT
NA	TRBJ1-2	NA	TRBV7-9	CASSLEYGYTF	TGTGCCAGCAGCTTAGAATATGGCTACACCTTC